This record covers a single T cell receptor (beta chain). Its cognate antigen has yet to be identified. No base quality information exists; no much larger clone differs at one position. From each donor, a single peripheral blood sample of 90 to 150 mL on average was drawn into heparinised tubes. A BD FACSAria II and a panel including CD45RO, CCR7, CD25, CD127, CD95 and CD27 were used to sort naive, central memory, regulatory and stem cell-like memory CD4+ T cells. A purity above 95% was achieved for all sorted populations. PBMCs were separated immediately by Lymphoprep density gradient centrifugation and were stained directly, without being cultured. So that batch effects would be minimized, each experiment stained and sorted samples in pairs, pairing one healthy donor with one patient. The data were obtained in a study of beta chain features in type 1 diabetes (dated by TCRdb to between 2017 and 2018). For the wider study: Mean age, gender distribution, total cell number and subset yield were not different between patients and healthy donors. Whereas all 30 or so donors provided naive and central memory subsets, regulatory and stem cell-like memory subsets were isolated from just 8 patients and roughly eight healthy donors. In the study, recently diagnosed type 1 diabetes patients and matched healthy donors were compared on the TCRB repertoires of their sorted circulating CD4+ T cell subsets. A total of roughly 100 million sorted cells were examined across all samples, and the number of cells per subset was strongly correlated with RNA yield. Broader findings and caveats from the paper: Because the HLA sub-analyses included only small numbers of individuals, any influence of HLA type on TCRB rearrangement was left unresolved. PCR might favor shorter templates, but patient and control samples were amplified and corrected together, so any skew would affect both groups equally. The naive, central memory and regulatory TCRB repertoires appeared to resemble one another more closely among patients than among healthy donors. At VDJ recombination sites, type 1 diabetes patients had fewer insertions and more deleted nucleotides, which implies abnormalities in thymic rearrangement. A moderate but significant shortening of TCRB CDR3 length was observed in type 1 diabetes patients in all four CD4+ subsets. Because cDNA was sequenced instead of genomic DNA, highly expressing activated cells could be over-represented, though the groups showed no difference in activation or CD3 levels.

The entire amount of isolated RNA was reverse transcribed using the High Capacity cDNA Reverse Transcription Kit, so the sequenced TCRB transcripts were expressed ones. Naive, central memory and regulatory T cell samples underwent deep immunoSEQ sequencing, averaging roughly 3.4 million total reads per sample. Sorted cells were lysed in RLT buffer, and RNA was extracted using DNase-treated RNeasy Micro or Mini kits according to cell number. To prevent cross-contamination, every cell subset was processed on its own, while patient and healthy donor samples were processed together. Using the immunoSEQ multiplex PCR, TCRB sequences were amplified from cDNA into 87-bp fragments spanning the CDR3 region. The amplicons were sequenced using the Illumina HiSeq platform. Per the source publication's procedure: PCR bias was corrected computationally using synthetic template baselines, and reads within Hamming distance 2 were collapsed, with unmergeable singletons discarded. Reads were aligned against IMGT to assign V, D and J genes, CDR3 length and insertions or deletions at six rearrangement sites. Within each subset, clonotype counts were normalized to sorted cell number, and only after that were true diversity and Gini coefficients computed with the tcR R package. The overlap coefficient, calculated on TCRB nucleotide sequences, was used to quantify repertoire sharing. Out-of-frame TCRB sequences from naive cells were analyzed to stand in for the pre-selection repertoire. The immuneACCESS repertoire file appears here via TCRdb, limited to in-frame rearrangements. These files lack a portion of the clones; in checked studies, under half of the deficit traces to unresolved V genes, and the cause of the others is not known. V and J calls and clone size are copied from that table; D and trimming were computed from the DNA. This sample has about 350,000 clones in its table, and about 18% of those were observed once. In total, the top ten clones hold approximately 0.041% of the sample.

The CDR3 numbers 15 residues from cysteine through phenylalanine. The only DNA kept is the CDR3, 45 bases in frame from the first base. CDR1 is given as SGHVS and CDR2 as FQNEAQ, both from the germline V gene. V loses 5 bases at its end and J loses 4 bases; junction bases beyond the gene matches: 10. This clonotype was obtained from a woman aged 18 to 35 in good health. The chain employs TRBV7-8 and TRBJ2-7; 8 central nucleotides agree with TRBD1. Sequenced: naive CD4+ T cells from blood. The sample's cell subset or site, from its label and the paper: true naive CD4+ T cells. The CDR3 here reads CASSLTGTGGYEQYF. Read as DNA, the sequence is TGTGCCAGCAGCCTAACCGGGACAGGAGGTTACGAGCAGTACTTC.